This T cell receptor (beta chain) stems from a study of blood T cell repertoires in COVID-19 (dated by TCRdb to about 2020). With respect to the entire study: Collaborator samples came from the United States, Italy and Spain and covered acute and convalescent phases of COVID-19. The prospective study material was composed of cDNA or gDNA derived from T cells, B-cell-depleted T cells, or PBMCs. Deeply sampled blood TCRbeta repertoires from subjects exposed to, actively infected with, or recovered from COVID-19 were included in the dataset. The repertoires were made available in a free public database intended to serve as a resource for research on the immune response to SARS-CoV-2. The samples were drawn from the first 160 participants of the ongoing ImmuneRACE study and from 1,254 subjects provided by 6 global collaborators. The sample metadata nearly always contained a de-identified subject ID, COVID-19 status, age in years and sex. Where available, HLA class I and class II types were taken from metadata supplied by the sample provider and were not determined by assay-based typing. The full study reports these points: How much clinical and demographic metadata was included differed by source and by participant, and the metadata was provided uncurated.

For CDR1 and CDR2, the germline V gene lists KGHSH and LQKENI. Its CDR3 holds 15 amino acids, cysteine through phenylalanine. The CDR3 DNA has 45 bases and is translated from base 1. V lost 2 bases and J lost 2 bases; the stretch between them is 11 bases long. TCRbeta CDR3 regions were amplified from genomic DNA by means of the immunoSEQ Assay, a bias-controlled multiplex PCR. In the paper's pipeline: Nucleated cell counts per sample were estimated from amplification of reference gene primers within the assay. To quantify the absolute abundance of each unique TCRbeta CDR3 rearrangement, sequence reads were collapsed and filtered. Productive Simpson clonality was computed per sample as the square root of Simpson's diversity index over productive rearrangements. TCRdb holds this immuneACCESS table with in-frame rearrangements only. Some clones are missing; in checked studies, unresolved V genes explain under half, and the rest has no known cause. V, J and clone size are those of that table, while D and trimming were read from the DNA. This sample is represented by approximately 140,000 clones; 84% of them were singletons. Approximately 9.5% of the sample is taken by the ten largest.

The collaborating institutions used their own protocols to collect whole blood in K2EDTA tubes. For TCRbeta analysis, collaborators shipped samples in one of three forms: frozen whole blood, isolated PBMCs, or DNA extracted from either of those sample types. The table lists this clone with a count of one. The clone's antigen remains unknown. No base qualities exist here, and no much larger clone lies one base off it. The receptor chain draws on TRBV18 and TRBJ2-3; TRBD2 could be the D gene, as 5 bases match. Sequenced sample: peripheral blood. The origin of this receptor is a woman older than 75 in a cohort sampled during active or convalescent COVID-19. At the DNA level, the sequence is TGTGCCAGCTCACCAAGGCCGGGAATCACAGATACGCAGTATTTT. It translates as CASSPRPGITDTQYF.